This is a list of T cell receptor beta chains from one sample in a study of control samples from healthy donors and cancer patients. The data were produced by immunoSEQ multiplex PCR, yet TCRdb's version contains in-frame clones alone and is incomplete. The table shows approximately 66,000 clones, with about 90% occurring only once. The sequenced sample was PBMCs. The receptors here all came from a man in his 60s with colorectal cancer. Both conserved end residues are part of each CDR3. D genes are given only for firm matches. Expanded clones get a size class; other rows say once, few or many, or leave the size out.

CDR3aa: CASSVGGLAKGETQYF
CDR3nt: TGTGCCAGCAGCGTAGGAGGGCTAGCGAAGGGAGAGACCCAGTACTTC
v_gene: TRBV9
abundance: few
j_gene: TRBJ2-5
d_gene: NA

CDR3aa: CASIDRVGSYNSPLHF
CDR3nt: TGTGCCAGCATTGACAGGGTGGGCTCCTATAATTCACCCCTCCACTTT
v_gene: TRBV6-1
abundance: NA
j_gene: TRBJ1-6
d_gene: TRBD1

CDR3aa: CASSPRLQRDTEAFF
CDR3nt: TGTGCCAGCTCACCACGACTCCAAAGGGACACTGAAGCTTTCTTT
v_gene: TRBV18
abundance: once
j_gene: TRBJ1-1
d_gene: NA

CDR3aa: CASTPRQGYTGELFF
CDR3nt: TGTGCCAGCACCCCGAGACAGGGATACACCGGGGAGCTGTTTTTT
v_gene: TRBV6-5
abundance: NA
j_gene: TRBJ2-2
d_gene: TRBD1

CDR3aa: CASRPLTGHEQFF
CDR3nt: TGTGCCAGCAGACCGCTGACAGGCCATGAGCAGTTCTTC
v_gene: TRBV28
abundance: NA
j_gene: TRBJ2-1
d_gene: NA

CDR3aa: CASSRGYEQYF
CDR3nt: TGTGCCAGCAGTCGCGGATACGAGCAGTACTTC
v_gene: TRBV6-5
abundance: NA
j_gene: TRBJ2-7
d_gene: NA

CDR3aa: CASSLVGLANEQFF
CDR3nt: TGTGCCAGCAGCTTAGTTGGACTAGCGAATGAGCAGTTCTTC
v_gene: TRBV11-2
abundance: NA
j_gene: TRBJ2-1
d_gene: TRBD2

CDR3aa: CASSLLAGGIYEQYF
CDR3nt: TGTGCCAGCAGTCTCCTAGCGGGGGGCATCTACGAGCAGTACTTC
v_gene: TRBV5-4
abundance: NA
j_gene: TRBJ2-7
d_gene: TRBD2

CDR3aa: CASSPLAGGHTYEQYF
CDR3nt: TGTGCCAGCAGTCCACTAGCGGGGGGCCACACCTACGAGCAGTACTTC
v_gene: TRBV27
abundance: NA
j_gene: TRBJ2-7
d_gene: TRBD2

CDR3aa: CASSLWGGEQFF
CDR3nt: TGTGCCAGCAGTTTGTGGGGGGGTGAGCAGTTCTTC
v_gene: TRBV27
abundance: NA
j_gene: TRBJ2-1
d_gene: TRBD2